The 22 T cell receptor beta chains below were found in one sample sequenced in a study of blood T cell repertoires in COVID-19. The protocol was immunoSEQ multiplex PCR, while the TCRdb copy is restricted to in-frame clones and leaves out a portion. This sample has approximately 260,000 clones; around 87% occur once, and the top ten carry about 6.3%. The sequenced material came from PBMCs or T cells enriched from blood (not recorded which). These receptors all stem from a woman between 25 and 40 years old with acute COVID-19.

In this sample, this clone turned up a few times. The chain uses TRBV2 and TRBJ2-7; D may be TRBD2 (6 bases). Germline-derived CDR1 and CDR2 are SNHLY and FYNNEI. The V end lost 9 bases, the J end lost 7 bases, and 13 bases lay between the germline ends. The CDR3 length is 11 residues. This chain's CDR3 is CASSPEGEQYF. CDR3 DNA sequence: TGTGCCAGTTCCCCGGAGGGGGAGCAGTACTTC.

The rearrangement links TRBV7-8 to TRBJ2-3; D is possibly TRBD1 (5 bases). The germline V and J ends were trimmed by 5 bases and 3 bases, with 9 bases remaining between them. The germline V gene has CDR1 SGHVS and CDR2 FQNEAQ. This CDR3 is built from 13 residues. CDR3: CASSVRTTDTQYF. DNA for the CDR3: TGTGCCAGCAGCGTGAGGACAACAGATACGCAGTATTTT.

Here the CDR3 DNA reads TGTGCCAGCATGGGGGGGGAGACCCAGTACTTC. Encoded protein: CASMGGETQYF. The chain recombines TRBV2 with TRBJ2-5; 7 bases match TRBD2. CDR3 length: 11 residues. After removal of 7 bases from V and 5 bases from J, the junction contained 1 base not matched to a gene. From germline, CDR1 is SNHLY and CDR2 FYNNEI.

The rearrangement joins TRBV6-5 to TRBJ2-2; TRBD1 is a possible D gene (6 bases). With 5 bases removed from V and 5 bases from J, the gap between germline ends came to 15 bases. The CDR3 is 15 residues long. Looked up from germline, CDR1 is MNHEY and CDR2 is SVGAGI. Here the CDR3 DNA reads TGTGCCAGCAGTCTCGGCCAGGGGCAAACCGGGGAGCTGTTTTTT. Its protein product is CASSLGQGQTGELFF.

The genes are TRBV18 and TRBJ2-5; no definite D call. Germline V gene lookup returns CDR1 KGHSH and CDR2 LQKENI. Trimming cost V 5 bases and J 5 bases, with 9 bases left between them. This CDR3 contains 12 residues. CDR3 DNA sequence: TGTGCCAGCTCAACTTACTCCGAGACCCAGTACTTC. This gives the protein CASSTYSETQYF. Full variable domain (rest looked up from reference TRBV18 and TRBJ2-5): NAGVMQNPRHLVRRRGQEARLRCSPMKGHSHVYWYRQLPEEGLKFMVYLQKENIIDESGMPKERFSAEFPKEGPSILRIQQVVRGDSAAYFCASSTYSETQYFGPGTRLLVL.

V gene TRBV28 combines with J gene TRBJ1-2, with TRBD1 identical over 7 bases. The CDR3 spans 13 residues. CDR1 is MDHEN, CDR2 SYDVKM, per germline. Trimming removed 6 bases from V and 6 bases from J; junction bases left unmatched: 7. The CDR3 spells CASSPDRNNGYTF. The CDR3 DNA follows: TGTGCCAGCAGCCCGGACAGGAATAATGGCTACACCTTC.

The chain recombines TRBV7-2 with TRBJ1-5; maybe TRBD1 (6 bases). V lost 1 base, J lost 7 bases, and 14 bases lay in between. CDR3 length equals 15 residues. Per the germline V gene, CDR1 is SGHTA and CDR2 is FQGNSA. The DNA of the CDR3 is TGTGCCAGCAGCTTAGAGGGCAGGGGTGGGCAGCCCCAGCATTTT. Translated, it gives CASSLEGRGGQPQHF.

The gene calls are TRBV2 and TRBJ2-1; TRBD1 matches at 7 bases. The germline CDR1 and CDR2 sequences are SNHLY and FYNNEI. V gave up 2 bases and J gave up 0 bases; unmatched junction bases: 10. The CDR3 consists of 18 residues. The CDR3 loop is CASSERFRGQSSYNEQFF. The CDR3, as DNA: TGTGCCAGCAGTGAAAGGTTTAGGGGGCAGAGCTCCTACAATGAGCAGTTCTTC. Looking up the rest from reference TRBV2 and TRBJ2-1 gives the full variable domain: EPEVTQTPSHQVTQMGQEVILRCVPISNHLYFYWYRQILGQKVEFLVSFYNNEISEKSEIFDDQFSVERPDGSNFTLKIRSTKLEDSAMYFCASSERFRGQSSYNEQFFGPGTRLTVL.

This chain uses TRBV12-3 or TRBV12-4 with TRBJ2-7, with 8 nucleotides matching TRBD1. With 3 bases clipped from V and 3 bases from J, the junction kept 1 base outside the gene matches. There are 13 residues in the CDR3. The CDR3: CASSFRGHYEQYF. DNA for the CDR3: TGTGCCAGCAGTTTCAGGGGGCACTACGAGCAGTACTTC.

The chain uses TRBV9 and TRBJ2-3; 10 bases line up with TRBD2. J was trimmed by 4 bases and V by 6 bases; bases with no gene match: 8. CDR1 is SGDLS, CDR2 YYNGEE, per germline. CDR3 size: 15 residues. As DNA, the CDR3 is TGTGCCAGCACCCCGAGTCTAGCGGGAGCAGATACGCAGTATTTT. It yields the protein CASTPSLAGADTQYF.

V usage is TRBV5-4 and J usage is TRBJ1-2; D uncertain. Trimming shortened V by 2 bases and J by 4 bases, and 12 bases separated the two germline ends. This CDR3 region has 14 residues. Germline-derived CDR1 and CDR2 are SGHNT and YYREEE (reference sequence). CDR3: CASSFAQAIYGYTF. CDR3 bases: TGTGCCAGCAGCTTCGCGCAGGCGATCTATGGCTACACCTTC.

This rearrangement joins TRBV4-1 to TRBJ2-7; 11 bases are shared with TRBD2. CDR1 MGHRA and CDR2 YSYEKL come from the germline V gene. Germline trimming cut 4 bases from V and 3 bases from J; bases unmatched to any gene: 20. CDR3 length: 20 residues. The CDR3: CASSLPGKTSGRELIYEQYF. CDR3 nucleotide sequence: TGCGCCAGCAGCCTTCCCGGGAAAACTAGCGGGAGAGAGTTGATCTACGAGCAGTACTTC.

This sequence joins TRBV28 and TRBJ2-1; TRBD2 aligns across 9 bases. Germline lookup yields CDR1 MDHEN and CDR2 SYDVKM. The CDR3 covers 15 residues. The V segment lost 5 bases and the J segment 8 bases; nucleotides outside the gene matches: 10. CDR3 in amino acids: CASSPLAGSGHEQFF. The CDR3 coding sequence is TGTGCCAGCAGTCCCCTAGCGGGGAGCGGGCATGAGCAGTTCTTC.

This chain connects TRBV18 to TRBJ2-3; D may be TRBD1 (6 bases). CDR1 and CDR2 (germline): KGHSH, LQKENI. V lost 1 base, J lost 2 bases, and 13 bases lay in between. The CDR3 is 16 amino acids. In DNA form, the CDR3 reads TGTGCCAGCTCACCACGACGGGACACCTACACAGATACGCAGTATTTT. Translation gives CASSPRRDTYTDTQYF.

This chain uses TRBV6-5 with TRBJ2-7; D perhaps matches TRBD1 (6 bases). The V end was cut by 5 bases, the J end by 5 bases, with 19 bases between. Germline CDR1 MNHEY, CDR2 SVGAGI. This CDR3 spans 15 amino acids. In DNA form, the CDR3 reads TGTGCCAGCAGTCCAAACGCAGGGGAGTCGGACGAGCAGTACTTC. Protein product: CASSPNAGESDEQYF.

The chain employs TRBV16 and TRBJ2-1; D possibly corresponds to TRBD2 (6 bases). Germline values: CDR1 KGHSY, CDR2 FQNENV. This CDR3 is built from 15 residues. Trimming pared 4 bases from V and 3 bases from J, leaving 13 bases between. DNA for the CDR3: TGTGCCAGCAGCCCCCGGCAGGGAGGCTACAATGAGCAGTTCTTC. Protein product: CASSPRQGGYNEQFF.

The chain joins TRBV3-1 (or the pseudogene TRBV3-2) to TRBJ2-3; a possible D gene is TRBD2 (5 bases). Per the germline V gene, CDR1 is LGHDT and CDR2 is YNNKEL (reference sequence). Trimming removed 4 bases at V and 3 bases at J, with 8 bases between. This CDR3 comprises 13 residues. The CDR3 loop is CASSPIATDTQYF. Written as DNA, the CDR3 is TGTGCCAGCAGCCCGATAGCGACAGATACGCAGTATTTT.

The J gene is TRBJ2-7, the V gene TRBV6-8; 10 bases line up with TRBD1. The trim removed 7 bases at V and 0 bases at J, leaving 3 bases unmatched. The CDR3 has 14 amino acids. Germline-derived CDR1 and CDR2 are MNHGY and SAAAGT. In DNA, the CDR3 is TGTGCCAGCACAGGGACAGGGGCCTCCTACGAGCAGTACTTC. Encoded protein: CASTGTGASYEQYF.

The chain uses TRBV19 and TRBJ1-1, with no clear D. CDR1 and CDR2 from the germline V gene are LNHDA and SQIVND (reference sequence). V lost 1 base to trimming and J lost 3 bases, with 6 bases between them. This CDR3 comprises 13 residues. The CDR3 protein is CASSIAGYTEAFF. DNA for the CDR3: TGTGCCAGTAGTATAGCCGGGTACACTGAAGCTTTCTTT.

The V gene is TRBV28, the J gene TRBJ1-1; 7 nucleotides agree with TRBD1. CDR1 is MDHEN and CDR2 is SYDVKM in the germline V gene. This CDR3 contains 15 residues. The J segment lost 3 bases and the V segment lost 6 bases, leaving 10 bases of the junction unmatched. The CDR3 nucleotides read TGTGCCAGCAGCATCCCCGGGACAGCTGACACTGAAGCTTTCTTT. Translation: CASSIPGTADTEAFF.

About this clone: A read error may produce the germline difference seen at one junction end. V is TRBV7-7 and J is TRBJ2-2; possible D gene TRBD2, 5 bases. The CDR3 is 12 amino acids. CDR1 and CDR2 from the germline V gene are SSHAT and FNYEAQ (reference sequence). As DNA, the CDR3 is TGTGCTAGCAGCGGCAACACCGGGGAGCTGTTTTTT. Translating gives CASSGNTGELFF.

The chain couples TRBV6-2 or TRBV6-3 to TRBJ1-4; 8 positions agree with TRBD1. The trim removed 6 bases at V and 13 bases at J, leaving 7 bases unmatched. This CDR3 is 12 amino acids long. Germline V lookup: CDR1 MNHEY, CDR2 SVGEGT. The CDR3 nucleotides read TGTGCCAGCAGCCCGACAGGGGAATCACTGTTTTTT. The encoded protein is CASSPTGESLFF.